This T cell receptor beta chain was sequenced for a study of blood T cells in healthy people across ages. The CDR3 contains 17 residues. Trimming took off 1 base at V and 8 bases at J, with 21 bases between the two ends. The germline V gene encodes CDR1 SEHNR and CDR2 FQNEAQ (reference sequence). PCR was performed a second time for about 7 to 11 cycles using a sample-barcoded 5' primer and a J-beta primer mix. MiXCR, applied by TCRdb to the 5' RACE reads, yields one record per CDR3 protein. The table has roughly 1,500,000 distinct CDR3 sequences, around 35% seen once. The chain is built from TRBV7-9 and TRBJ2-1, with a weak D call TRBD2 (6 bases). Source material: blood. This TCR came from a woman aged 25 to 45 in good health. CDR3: CASSLVRMTSSPDEQFF. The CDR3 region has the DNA TGTGCCAGCAGCTTAGTTCGCATGACTAGTAGTCCGGATGAGCAGTTCTTC.